This T cell receptor (beta chain) derives from a study of Graves' ophthalmopathy and Graves' hyperthyroidism. Study conclusions and caveats: Most thyroid clonotypes with frequency above 0.001 were detected in blood too. A model of 13 signatures distinguished ophthalmopathy from stable hyperthyroidism at around 90% sensitivity and 81.08% specificity.

This clonotype has a count of ten or more. Its specificity is unknown. Using RNA transcripts, the TCR beta CDR3 regions were amplified. First-round RT-PCR employed HTBI primers, with a second-round multiplex PCR after it. Each CDR3 protein is one row after TCRdb ran MiXCR on the multiplex PCR reads. This sample has some 350,000 distinct CDR3 sequences; roughly 15% occur once, and the top ten carry 2.4%. This CDR3 contains 15 residues. Germline loops: CDR1 MDHEN, CDR2 SYDVKM. Trimming cost V 5 bases and J 4 bases, with 14 bases left between them. This chain connects TRBV28 to TRBJ2-2; TRBD2 might be the D (6 bases). The sample was peripheral blood. The source of this sequence is an adult woman with stable Graves' hyperthyroidism. DNA for the CDR3: TGTGCCAGCAGTCCGCGGGGAAGAGCCACCGGGGAGCTGTTTTTT. Translating it yields CASSPRGRATGELFF.